Following are 29 T cell receptor beta chains from one sample sequenced in a study of molecular identifiers for immune sequencing clone quantification. TCRdb recomputed calls from the PCR reads with MiXCR, one row per CDR3 protein. Of approximately 550,000 distinct CDR3 sequences listed, about 25% are singletons. Sequenced material: naive CD8+ T cells from blood, with Jurkat cell RNA spiked in. The sample's subset: FACS-sorted CD8+CD4-CCR7+CD45RA+ naive T cells. These receptor sequences come from a human donor in good health. Some libraries in this study had Jurkat cell RNA spiked in.

This clonotype was found many times. CDR3 residues: CASSTGTRAFHDIQYF. In nucleotides, the CDR3 is TGTGCCAGTAGTACCGGGACAAGGGCGTTTCATGACATTCAGTACTTC. The V call is TRBV19, the J call TRBJ2-4; tentative D call: TRBD1 (6 bases). This CDR3 has 16 residues. Germline CDR1 and CDR2: LNHDA and SQIVND (reference sequence). V was shortened by 4 bases and J by 8 bases, with 21 bases between the two germline ends.

This clonotype was seen ten or more times. This chain joins TRBV14 and TRBJ2-7; no clear D. Germline V gene data show CDR1 as SGHDN and CDR2 as FVKESK. V gave up 0 bases and J gave up 2 bases, with 2 bases separating them. The CDR3 has 12 residues. The CDR3: CASSQEAYEQYF. The CDR3, as DNA: TGTGCCAGCAGCCAAGAAGCCTACGAGCAGTACTTC.

Ten or more counts support this clonotype. J is TRBJ1-5 and V is TRBV24-1, with 8 bases matching TRBD1. V was clipped by 7 bases and J by 4 bases; unmatched bases: 5. Germline assignment: CDR1 KGHDR and CDR2 SFDVKD. The CDR3 length is 14 residues. CDR3 protein: CATSETGANQPQHF. The CDR3 nucleotides read TGTGCCACCAGCGAGACAGGGGCAAATCAGCCCCAGCATTTT.

The sample holds a few counts of this clonotype. This could be a read error, since a much larger clone is one nucleotide away. The chain carries TRBV29-1 and TRBJ2-5, with a possible D match to TRBD2 (5 bases). Trimming took off 7 bases at V and 3 bases at J, with 18 bases between the two ends. The germline CDR1 and CDR2 sequences are SQVTM and ANQGSEA. CDR3 length: 14 amino acids. The CDR3 bases are TGCAGCGCTCGTGCCGGGCGGGTAGAAGAGACCCAGTACTTC. Residues: CSARAGRVEETQYF.

This clonotype was counted at least ten times. This chain's CDR3 is CASSSRDYSTDTQYF. The CDR3 region has the DNA TGTGCCAGCAGCTCCCGGGACTATAGCACAGATACGCAGTATTTT. The chain couples TRBV7-9 to TRBJ2-3; 7 bases are shared with TRBD2. Germline CDR1 is SEHNR and CDR2 is FQNEAQ (reference sequence). The CDR3 is made up of 15 amino acids. The V segment lost 4 bases and the J segment 0 bases; nucleotides outside the gene matches: 4.

As regards this clonotype: A read error may account for a junction end that differs from germline. The J gene is TRBJ1-2, the V gene TRBV19; the match to TRBD1 covers 7 bases. CDR1 LNHDA and CDR2 SQIVND come from the germline V gene (reference sequence). This CDR3 comprises 13 residues. The CDR3 loop is CAGRQDRFPGYTF. CDR3 nucleotide sequence: TGTGCCGGTAGGCAGGACAGGTTCCCCGGCTACACCTTC.

This rearrangement joins TRBV3-1 to TRBJ1-2; 9 bases match TRBD1. Looked up from germline, CDR1 is LGHDT and CDR2 is YNNKEL (reference sequence). The CDR3 covers 12 residues. The V segment lost 6 bases and the J segment 8 bases; nucleotides outside the gene matches: 4. CDR3 sequence reads: CASRGQGYGYTF. DNA for the CDR3: TGTGCCAGCAGGGGACAGGGTTACGGCTACACCTTC.

CDR3 loop: CASSLVAGVDNEQFF. The CDR3 DNA sequence: TGTGCCAGCAGCTTGGTAGCGGGAGTTGACAATGAGCAGTTCTTC. The chain links TRBV5-4 to TRBJ2-1; TRBD2 aligns across 9 bases. Germline V CDR1 and CDR2: SGHNT, YYREEE (reference sequence). There are 15 residues in the CDR3. The trim removed 0 bases at V and 5 bases at J, leaving 3 bases unmatched.

CDR3 DNA: TGTGCCAGCAGCTTAGAATGGGGGCGGGGGTCCACAGATACGCAGTATTTT. It translates to CASSLEWGRGSTDTQYF. The chain links TRBV7-2 to TRBJ2-3, with TRBD2 as a possible D gene (7 bases). This CDR3 contains 17 residues. Germline CDR1 reads SGHTA; CDR2 reads FQGNSA. Trimming left V 1 base short and J 2 bases short, with 16 bases between.

Comments on this clonotype: Being one base from a much bigger clone, this may be a read error. V usage is TRBV28 and J usage is TRBJ2-5; 7 bases map to TRBD2. Germline-derived CDR1 and CDR2 are MDHEN and SYDVKM. The CDR3 totals 15 residues. The CDR3 here is CASSPPASGQEPQYF. The CDR3 bases are TGTGCCAGCAGTCCCCCGGCTAGCGGCCAAGAGCCCCAGTACTTC.

This clonotype was detected ten times or more. The V and J genes are TRBV12-3 or TRBV12-4 and TRBJ2-3; TRBD1 aligns across 8 bases. V lost 5 bases to trimming and J lost 4 bases; unmatched junction nucleotides: 5. This CDR3 spans 14 amino acids. The CDR3 here is CASSTGQGPDTQYF. The CDR3 coding sequence is TGTGCCAGCAGTACCGGACAGGGACCAGATACGCAGTATTTT.

The rearrangement uses TRBV6-1 and TRBJ1-1, with D perhaps matching TRBD1 (6 bases). The CDR3 extends over 13 amino acids. Germline CDR1 MNHNS, CDR2 SASEGT. This chain's CDR3 is CASPGAQDTEAFF. DNA for the CDR3: TGTGCTTCGCCGGGGGCCCAGGACACTGAAGCTTTCTTT.

This clonotype was seen ten or more times. V is TRBV4-3 and J is TRBJ1-2, with D uncertain. The V end was cut by 0 bases, the J end by 1 base, with 6 bases between. The germline V gene encodes CDR1 LGHNA and CDR2 YSLEER. The CDR3 covers 14 residues. CDR3 amino acids: CASSQDRGNYGYTF. Written as DNA, the CDR3 is TGCGCCAGCAGCCAAGATCGTGGTAACTATGGCTACACCTTC.

The sample holds a few counts of this clonotype. This rearrangement joins TRBV6-5 to TRBJ2-1; 10 positions agree with TRBD2. This CDR3 contains 15 residues. The V segment lost 8 bases and the J segment 7 bases; nucleotides outside the gene matches: 11. Looked up from germline, CDR1 is MNHEY and CDR2 is SVGAGI. The CDR3 region is CASGMGAGGLNEQFF. The CDR3 nucleotides read TGTGCCAGCGGTATGGGAGCGGGGGGGTTGAATGAGCAGTTCTTC.

Remarks on this clonotype: This sequence may be a read error, since a much larger clone differs from it by one base. The V and J genes are TRBV20-1 and TRBJ1-1, with D uncertain. This CDR3 region has 13 residues. The ends were cut back, 1 base at V and 10 bases at J, with 16 bases in the middle. Germline V lookup: CDR1 DFQATT, CDR2 SNEGSKA (reference sequence). In nucleotides, the CDR3 is TGCAGTGCTAGAGTGCAAGGCCCGGGCCCAGCTTTCTTT. Its translation is CSARVQGPGPAFF.

V and J are TRBV7-3 and TRBJ2-3; 7 bases map to TRBD2. The junction had 10 bases not matched to a gene; V was cut back by 4 bases and J by 0 bases. CDR1 and CDR2 from the germline V gene are SGHTA and FQGTGA. The CDR3 sequence is 17 residues long. The DNA of the CDR3 is TGTGCCAGCAGCTCCATAAGCGGGGCCCCCAGCACAGATACGCAGTATTTT. Translating it yields CASSSISGAPSTDTQYF.

The V and J genes are TRBV7-9 and TRBJ1-1; 9 nucleotides match TRBD1. Trimming removed 5 bases from V and 4 bases from J; junction bases left unmatched: 5. The CDR3 consists of 14 residues. In germline, CDR1 is SEHNR, CDR2 FQNEAQ (reference sequence). CDR3 bases: TGTGCCAGCAGCGTTCTGACAGGGGGCACTGAAGCTTTCTTT. Amino acid sequence: CASSVLTGGTEAFF.

This clonotype has just a few counts. The chain combines TRBV28 with TRBJ2-7, with D possibly being TRBD1 or TRBD2 (5 bases each). Per the germline V gene, CDR1 is MDHEN and CDR2 is SYDVKM. The ends were cut back, 3 bases at V and 5 bases at J, with 14 bases in the middle. The CDR3 consists of 14 residues. In DNA, the CDR3 is TGTGCCAGCAGTTTTCGCGCAGGGAGAAACGAGCAGTACTTC. This sequence encodes CASSFRAGRNEQYF. Looking up the rest from reference TRBV28 and TRBJ2-7 gives the full variable domain: DVKVTQSSRYLVKRTGEKVFLECVQDMDHENMFWYRQDPGLGLRLIYFSYDVKMKEKGDIPEGYSVSREKKERFSLILESASTNQTSMYLCASSFRAGRNEQYFGPGTRLTVT.

CDR3 DNA sequence: TGCGCCAGCAGCCAAGATCTACAGGGTGTCTACGAGCAGTACTTC. Its translation: CASSQDLQGVYEQYF. The chain is built from TRBV4-3 and TRBJ2-7, with a tentative D call TRBD1 (6 bases). This CDR3 is 15 amino acids long. CDR1 and CDR2 (germline): LGHNA, YSLEER. The V end lost 0 bases, the J end lost 3 bases, and 12 bases lay between the germline ends.

A remark on this clonotype: It may be a read error: a sequence one base away is much more abundant. The chain is built from TRBV20-1 and TRBJ2-7, with 8 bases matching TRBD2. The CDR3 length is 12 residues. The germline V gene encodes CDR1 DFQATT and CDR2 SNEGSKA (reference sequence). Trimming at V came to 3 bases and at J to 6 bases, leaving 4 bases not matched to a gene. CDR3 coding DNA: TGCAGTGCTAGGACGGGGGGGGCCGAGCAGTACTTC. This gives the protein CSARTGGAEQYF.

This clonotype was counted between two and nine times. The V gene is TRBV14, the J gene TRBJ2-7, with unresolved D. This CDR3 contains 13 residues. V was trimmed by 0 bases and J by 4 bases, leaving 7 bases between them. Germline V lookup: CDR1 SGHDN, CDR2 FVKESK. The CDR3 DNA sequence: TGTGCCAGCAGCCAAGATGATACGTACGAGCAGTACTTC. Its translation is CASSQDDTYEQYF. Full variable domain (remainder filled in from reference TRBV14 and TRBJ2-7): EAGVTQFPSHSVIEKGQTVTLRCDPISGHDNLYWYRRVMGKEIKFLLHFVKESKQDESGMPNNRFLAERTGGTYSTLKVQPAELEDSGVYFCASSQDDTYEQYFGPGTRLTVT.

This clonotype was counted at least ten times. The rearrangement links TRBV7-9 to TRBJ2-7; 12 positions agree with TRBD1. CDR3 length: 18 residues. The germline gives CDR1 SEHNR, CDR2 FQNEAQ (reference sequence). The trim removed 1 base at V and 0 bases at J, leaving 7 bases unmatched. Here the CDR3 DNA reads TGTGCCAGCAGCTTAGACGGGACAGGGGGCTTCTTCTCCTACGAGCAGTACTTC. Amino acids: CASSLDGTGGFFSYEQYF.

This clonotype was seen repeatedly, ten times or more. V usage is TRBV6-4 and J usage is TRBJ2-3; tentatively, D is TRBD2 (5 bases). CDR1 is MRHNA and CDR2 is SNTAGT in the germline V gene. CDR3 length: 14 amino acids. V lost 2 bases to trimming and J lost 9 bases, with 15 bases between them. In DNA form, the CDR3 reads TGTGCCAGCAGTGACATAGGCTATGGCGGGACGCAGTATTTT. This translates into CASSDIGYGGTQYF.

The chain links TRBV7-6 to TRBJ2-5; the match to TRBD1 covers 8 bases. In germline, CDR1 is SGHVS, CDR2 FNYEAQ. The CDR3 is made up of 15 amino acids. With V trimmed by 5 bases and J by 2 bases, 7 bases remained unmatched. CDR3 sequence reads: CASSSLTGEQETQYF. The CDR3 DNA is TGTGCCAGCAGCAGTTTGACAGGGGAACAAGAGACCCAGTACTTC.

This clonotype was detected many times. The rearrangement links TRBV29-1 to TRBJ2-3; D is undetermined. The CDR3 is made up of 12 amino acids. The germline CDR1 and CDR2 sequences are SQVTM and ANQGSEA. The V and J ends lost 3 bases and 10 bases respectively, with 14 bases between them. CDR3: CSVEPVARSQYF. The CDR3, as DNA: TGCAGCGTTGAGCCAGTGGCCAGGTCGCAGTATTTT.

This clonotype showed up just a few times. The J gene is TRBJ1-2, the V gene TRBV7-9, with 7 bases lining up with TRBD1. The CDR3 extends over 15 amino acids. CDR1 and CDR2 (germline): SEHNR, FQNEAQ (reference sequence). Trimming removed 4 bases from V and 2 bases from J; junction bases left unmatched: 7. The CDR3 protein is CASSSLGQPNYGYTF. The CDR3 DNA follows: TGTGCCAGCAGCTCGTTGGGACAGCCCAACTATGGCTACACCTTC.

The V call is TRBV21-1, the J call TRBJ2-3; the table gives TRBD2 as D, unverified against the DNA. TRBV21-1 is marked as a pseudogene. The CDR3 spans 15 residues. In nucleotides, the CDR3 is TGTGCCAGCAGCAAGAGTTGGGAGGAAACAGATACGCAGTATTTT. Amino acid sequence: CASSKSWEETDTQYF.

Comment on this clonotype: A much more abundant neighbour one base away suggests this may be a read error. The rearrangement links TRBV9 to TRBJ2-1, with TRBD2 matching 7 bases. The CDR3 contains 15 residues. The germline CDR1 and CDR2 sequences are SGDLS and YYNGEE. V dropped 4 bases and J dropped 6; count of bases not matched to a gene: 10. The CDR3 DNA reads as TGTGCCAGCAGCTCCCGACTAGCAAGTCTCAATGAGCAGTTCTTC. Encoded protein: CASSSRLASLNEQFF.

Comments on this clonotype: The conserved closing phenylalanine or tryptophan is absent in this CDR3, likely reflecting a read error. V gene TRBV7-2 combines with J gene TRBJ2-7; TRBD2 matches 10 bases. Looked up from germline, CDR1 is SGHTA and CDR2 is FQGNSA. This CDR3 has 15 residues. The V and J ends lost 5 bases and 6 bases, in that order; junction bases with no gene match: 10. The DNA for the CDR3 is TGTGCCAGCAGCCCCTCGCTAGCGGGAGCCTCCGAGCAGTACTCC. This sequence encodes CASSPSLAGASEQYS.